This T cell receptor beta chain emerged from a study of T-cell memory formation after mild COVID-19. Regarding the study as a whole: Cross-reactive memory apparently joined, as some responding clones appeared in pre-infection memory. Shrinking CD4+ clones resided mostly in CM and EM, and CD8+ ones in EMRA.

Worth noting for this clonotype: The antigen is unknown.

From the 5' RACE reads, TCRdb called clonotypes with MiXCR, one entry per CDR3 protein. The sample yields nearly 110,000 distinct CDR3 sequences, around 15% seen once. The CDR3 runs 14 residues. CDR1 and CDR2 (germline): MNHEY, SMNVEV (reference sequence). The V segment lost 6 bases and the J segment 6 bases; nucleotides outside the gene matches: 7. V gene TRBV27 combines with J gene TRBJ1-4, with 7 bases identical to TRBD1. Input material: PBMCs or a T cell subset sorted from them (not recorded which). This receptor was obtained from a man aged 18 to 35 who had mild COVID-19 (a few samples of this study predate the infection). Cell type and time point are not known. CDR3 region: CASRVTGPDEKLFF. CDR3 nucleotides: TGTGCCAGCAGGGTGACAGGGCCAGATGAAAAACTGTTTTTT.